These 17 T cell receptor beta chains originate from one sample sequenced in a study of T-cell reconstitution after alpha-beta-depleted transplantation in children. Construction of the TCRbeta library involved unique molecular identifiers. TCRdb re-analysed the PCR reads in MiXCR, keeping a single row per CDR3 protein. The table shows about 91,000 distinct CDR3 sequences, with approximately 8.4% occurring only once. The sample was PBMCs from the stem cell graft donor, taken from the stem cell graft. The receptors here all came from a human donor who donated a stem cell graft to a child with congenital amegakaryocytic thrombocytopenia.

This clonotype was counted a single time. The chain couples TRBV10-1 to TRBJ2-1; D ambiguous. CDR1 is WNHNN, CDR2 SYGVQD, per germline (reference sequence). V was trimmed by 3 bases and J by 8 bases, leaving 5 bases between them. The CDR3 extends over 11 amino acids. The CDR3 spells CASSEEDEQFF. CDR3 sequence (DNA): TGCGCCAGCAGTGAAGAAGATGAGCAGTTCTTC.

This clonotype appeared many times. The chain is built from TRBV4-2 and TRBJ1-2; 7 bases line up with TRBD1. Germline V gene lookup returns CDR1 LGHNA and CDR2 YNFKEQ. Losses at the gene ends were 4 bases for V and 8 bases for J; bases not matched to a gene: 13. The CDR3 totals 15 residues. In DNA form, the CDR3 reads TGTGCCAGCAGCCCGCAAACCGACAGGGTTCAAGGCTACACCTTC. It encodes CASSPQTDRVQGYTF.

The chain couples TRBV12-3 or TRBV12-4 to TRBJ1-1, with a possible D match to TRBD1 (5 bases). This CDR3 is 15 amino acids long. V lost 5 bases, J lost 9 bases, and 22 bases lay in between. The CDR3 loop is CASSDPGDGAYQAFF. In DNA form, the CDR3 reads TGTGCCAGCAGTGACCCGGGGGACGGAGCCTACCAAGCTTTCTTT.

V gene TRBV12-3 or TRBV12-4 combines with J gene TRBJ2-3; 8 bases line up with TRBD1. The CDR3 spans 14 residues. J lost 5 bases, V lost 3 bases, and 4 bases had no gene match. CDR3 residues: CASSFGQGVDTQYF. The CDR3 DNA follows: TGTGCCAGCAGTTTCGGACAGGGAGTAGATACGCAGTATTTT.

This clonotype was observed at least ten times. The chain recombines TRBV29-1 with TRBJ1-4, with TRBD1 matching over 9 bases. Germline loops: CDR1 SQVTM, CDR2 ANQGSEA. The CDR3 loop spans 14 amino acids. The V segment lost 5 bases and the J segment 7 bases; nucleotides outside the gene matches: 8. Here the CDR3 DNA reads TGCAGCGTTCTCCCGGGACAGGGAGGTGAAAAACTGTTTTTT. Its translation is CSVLPGQGGEKLFF. The variable domain in full, with the rest retrieved from reference TRBV29-1 and TRBJ1-4, is SAVISQKPSRDICQRGTSLTIQCQVDSQVTMMFWYRQQPGQSLTLIATANQGSEATYESGFVIDKFPISRPNLTFSTLTVSNMSPEDSSIYLCSVLPGQGGEKLFFGSGTQLSVL.

The V gene is TRBV19, the J gene TRBJ2-2; TRBD2 might be the D (6 bases). The CDR3 runs to 17 residues. Per the germline V gene, CDR1 is LNHDA and CDR2 is SQIVND (reference sequence). Between the trimmed V and J ends, which lost 7 bases and 4 bases, there was a span of 22 bases. CDR3: CASTSLASVVGTGELFF. The CDR3 DNA follows: TGTGCCAGTACCTCCCTGGCTAGCGTGGTTGGCACCGGGGAGCTGTTTTTT.

There are many counts of this clonotype. This chain links TRBV7-9 with TRBJ1-1; weak D call: TRBD1 (5 bases). Germline CDR1 SEHNR, CDR2 FQNEAQ (reference sequence). Trimming removed 5 bases from V and 11 bases from J, with 15 bases in between. The CDR3 has 12 residues. CDR3 coding DNA: TGTGCCAGCAGCCCAGGGACGGAGGGGGCTTTCTTT. Protein: CASSPGTEGAFF.

The sample holds many counts of this clonotype. This chain links TRBV4-1 with TRBJ2-1, with 9 bases aligning to TRBD2. With 0 bases clipped from V and 6 bases from J, the junction kept 6 bases outside the gene matches. This CDR3 comprises 16 residues. Germline V gene data show CDR1 as MGHRA and CDR2 as YSYEKL. The CDR3 bases are TGCGCCAGCAGCCAAGATGTAGCGGGAGTGGGCAATGAGCAGTTCTTC. Translating gives CASSQDVAGVGNEQFF.

This clonotype was recorded at least ten times. V usage is TRBV20-1 and J usage is TRBJ2-7; 10 bases agree with TRBD2. The germline CDR1 and CDR2 sequences are DFQATT and SNEGSKA (reference sequence). Losses at the gene ends were 6 bases for V and 1 base for J; bases not matched to a gene: 12. CDR3 size: 16 residues. The CDR3 protein is CSALEGLAGASYEQYF. The DNA for the CDR3 is TGCAGTGCGCTGGAGGGGCTAGCGGGGGCTTCCTACGAGCAGTACTTC.

In its sample, this clonotype was seen many times. This rearrangement joins TRBV9 to TRBJ2-1; D call uncertain. Germline V gene lookup returns CDR1 SGDLS and CDR2 YYNGEE. Trimming pared 0 bases from V and 6 bases from J, leaving 7 bases between. There are 13 residues in the CDR3. CDR3 protein: CASSVGDINEQFF. CDR3 coding DNA: TGTGCCAGCAGCGTAGGAGATATCAATGAGCAGTTCTTC. Supplemented by reference TRBV9 and TRBJ2-1, the full variable domain reads DSGVTQTPKHLITATGQRVTLRCSPRSGDLSVYWYQQSLDQGLQFLIQYYNGEERAKGNILERFSAQQFPDLHSELNLSSLELGDSALYFCASSVGDINEQFFGPGTRLTVL.

The table lists this clonotype with many counts. This rearrangement joins TRBV10-3 to TRBJ2-3, with 16 bases aligning to TRBD2. CDR1 is ENHRY, CDR2 SYGVKD, per germline. The CDR3 totals 16 residues. With V trimmed by 7 bases and J by 5 bases, 6 bases remained unmatched. This CDR3 is CAIKGTSGRAGDTQYF. CDR3 bases: TGTGCCATCAAAGGGACTAGCGGGAGGGCCGGAGATACGCAGTATTTT.

In its sample, this clonotype was seen many times. The chain is built from TRBV5-1 and TRBJ2-7; D perhaps matches TRBD1 (6 bases). Germline CDR1 SGHRS, CDR2 YFSETQ. The CDR3 is made up of 14 amino acids. Trimming shortened V by 4 bases and J by 1 base, and 12 bases separated the two germline ends. The CDR3 spells CASSIKGQSYEQYF. In DNA, the CDR3 is TGCGCCAGCAGCATAAAGGGACAATCCTACGAGCAGTACTTC.

In its sample, this clonotype was seen many times. The CDR3 does not end in the conserved phenylalanine or tryptophan, so this is likely a read error. This chain connects TRBV20-1 to TRBJ2-7; 14 positions agree with TRBD2. The CDR3 runs to 15 residues. Trimming cost V 1 base and J 4 bases; bases outside gene matches: 3. From germline, CDR1 is DFQATT and CDR2 SNEGSKA (reference sequence). The CDR3 DNA is TGCAGTGCTAGAGCGGGACTAGCGGGAGTTTACGAGCAGTACTCC. Translated, it gives CSARAGLAGVYEQYS.

Comment on this clonotype: One base away lies a much larger clone, so this may be a sequencing read error. This chain connects TRBV20-1 to TRBJ2-7; no definite D call. The CDR3 is 11 amino acids. From germline, CDR1 is DFQATT and CDR2 SNEGSKA (reference sequence). CDR3 sequence reads: CGATSSYEQYF. The CDR3, as DNA: TGCGGTGCTACGTCGTCCTACGAGCAGTACTTC.

In its sample, this clonotype was seen many times. V gene TRBV5-1 combines with J gene TRBJ1-2; weak D call: TRBD1 (5 bases). This CDR3 is 15 amino acids long. The germline CDR1 and CDR2 sequences are SGHRS and YFSETQ. Trimming removed 6 bases from V and 4 bases from J, with 19 bases in between. The CDR3 loop reads CASTLSPGGAYGYTF. DNA of the CDR3: TGCGCCAGCACCCTTTCCCCAGGCGGGGCCTATGGCTACACCTTC.

This clonotype was seen ten or more times. This chain joins TRBV9 and TRBJ1-1, with TRBD1 matching 8 bases. V shed 4 bases and J 4 bases; nucleotides not matched to a gene: 6. CDR1 and CDR2 from the germline V gene are SGDLS and YYNGEE. This CDR3 spans 14 amino acids. In DNA form, the CDR3 reads TGTGCCAGCAGCTTCAGTACAGGGGGCACTGAAGCTTTCTTT. Residues: CASSFSTGGTEAFF.

This clonotype occurred many times. The chain joins TRBV29-1 to TRBJ1-5; no firm D call. V was pared by 6 bases and J by 5 bases, with 14 bases between. The CDR3 loop spans 13 amino acids. The germline CDR1 and CDR2 sequences are SQVTM and ANQGSEA. CDR3 loop: CSVAGSQDQPQHF. In DNA, the CDR3 is TGCAGCGTGGCCGGGTCCCAAGATCAGCCCCAGCATTTT. Full variable domain (outside the CDR3, taken from reference TRBV29-1 and TRBJ1-5): SAVISQKPSRDICQRGTSLTIQCQVDSQVTMMFWYRQQPGQSLTLIATANQGSEATYESGFVIDKFPISRPNLTFSTLTVSNMSPEDSSIYLCSVAGSQDQPQHFGDGTRLSIL.